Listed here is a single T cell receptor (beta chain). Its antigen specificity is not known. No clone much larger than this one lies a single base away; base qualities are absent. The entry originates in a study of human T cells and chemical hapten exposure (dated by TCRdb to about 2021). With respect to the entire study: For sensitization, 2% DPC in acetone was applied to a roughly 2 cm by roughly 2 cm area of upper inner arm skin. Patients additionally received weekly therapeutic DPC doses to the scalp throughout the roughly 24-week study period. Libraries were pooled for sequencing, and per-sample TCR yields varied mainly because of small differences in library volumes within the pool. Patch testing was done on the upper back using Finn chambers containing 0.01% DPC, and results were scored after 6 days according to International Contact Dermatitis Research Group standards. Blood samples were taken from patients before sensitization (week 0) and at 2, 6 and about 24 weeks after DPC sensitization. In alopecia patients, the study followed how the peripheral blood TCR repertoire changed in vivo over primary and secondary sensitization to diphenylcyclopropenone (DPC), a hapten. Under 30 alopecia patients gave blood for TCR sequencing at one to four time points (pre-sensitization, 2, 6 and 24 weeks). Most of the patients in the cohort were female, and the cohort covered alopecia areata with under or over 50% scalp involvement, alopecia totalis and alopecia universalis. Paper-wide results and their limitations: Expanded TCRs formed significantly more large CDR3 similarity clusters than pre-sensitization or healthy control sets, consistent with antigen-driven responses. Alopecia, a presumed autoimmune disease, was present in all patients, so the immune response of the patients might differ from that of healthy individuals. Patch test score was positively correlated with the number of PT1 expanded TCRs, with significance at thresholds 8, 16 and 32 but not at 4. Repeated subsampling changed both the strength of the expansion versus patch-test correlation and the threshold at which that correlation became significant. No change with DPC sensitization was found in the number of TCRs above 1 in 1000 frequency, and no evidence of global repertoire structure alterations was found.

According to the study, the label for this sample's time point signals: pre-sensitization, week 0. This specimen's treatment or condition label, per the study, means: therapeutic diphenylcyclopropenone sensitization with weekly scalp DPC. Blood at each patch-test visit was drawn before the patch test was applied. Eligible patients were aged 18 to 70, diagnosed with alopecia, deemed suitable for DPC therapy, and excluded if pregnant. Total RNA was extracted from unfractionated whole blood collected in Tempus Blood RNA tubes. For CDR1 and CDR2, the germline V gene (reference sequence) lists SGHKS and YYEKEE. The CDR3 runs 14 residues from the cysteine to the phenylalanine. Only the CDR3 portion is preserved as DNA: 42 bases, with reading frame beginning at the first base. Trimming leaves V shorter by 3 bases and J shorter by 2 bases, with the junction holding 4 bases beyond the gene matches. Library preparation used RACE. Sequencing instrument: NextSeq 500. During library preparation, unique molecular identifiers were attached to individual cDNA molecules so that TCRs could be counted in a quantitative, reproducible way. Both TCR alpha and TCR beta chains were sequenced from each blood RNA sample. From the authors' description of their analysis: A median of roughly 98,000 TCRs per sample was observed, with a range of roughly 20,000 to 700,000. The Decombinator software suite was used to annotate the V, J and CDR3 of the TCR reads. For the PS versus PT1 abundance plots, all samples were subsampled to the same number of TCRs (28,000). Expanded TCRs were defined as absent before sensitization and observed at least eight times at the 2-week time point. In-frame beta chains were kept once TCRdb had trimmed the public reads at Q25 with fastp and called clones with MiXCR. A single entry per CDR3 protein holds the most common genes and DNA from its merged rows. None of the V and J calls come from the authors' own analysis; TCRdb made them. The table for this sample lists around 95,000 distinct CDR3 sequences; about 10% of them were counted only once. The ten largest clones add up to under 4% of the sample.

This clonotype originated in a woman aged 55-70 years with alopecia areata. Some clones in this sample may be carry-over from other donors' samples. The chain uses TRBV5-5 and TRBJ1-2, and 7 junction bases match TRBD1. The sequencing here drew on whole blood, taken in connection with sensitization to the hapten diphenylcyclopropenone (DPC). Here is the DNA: TGTGCCAGCAGCTATACAGGGGTGAACTATGGCTACACCTTC. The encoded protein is CASSYTGVNYGYTF.